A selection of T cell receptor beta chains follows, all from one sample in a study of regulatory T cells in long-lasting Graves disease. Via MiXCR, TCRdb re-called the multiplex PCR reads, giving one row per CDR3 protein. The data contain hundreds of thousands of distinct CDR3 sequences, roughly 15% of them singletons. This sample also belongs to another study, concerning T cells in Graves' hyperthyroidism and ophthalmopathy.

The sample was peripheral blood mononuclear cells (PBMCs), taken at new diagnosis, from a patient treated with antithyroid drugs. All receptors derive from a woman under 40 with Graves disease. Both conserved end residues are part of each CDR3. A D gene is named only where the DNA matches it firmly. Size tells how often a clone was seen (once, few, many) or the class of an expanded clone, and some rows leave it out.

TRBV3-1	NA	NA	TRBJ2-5	TGTGCCAGCAGCCAAGAGCGAGATGGAAAGACCCAGTACTTC	CASSQERDGKTQYF
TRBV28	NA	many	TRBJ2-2	TGTGCCAGCAGTTTTCTCGACATGAACACCGGGGAGCTGTTTTTT	CASSFLDMNTGELFF
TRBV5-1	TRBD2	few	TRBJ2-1	TGCGCCAGCAGCACCTTGACTAGCGGGAGTTCCAATGAGCAGTTCTTC	CASSTLTSGSSNEQFF
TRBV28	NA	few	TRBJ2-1	TGTGCCAGCAGCTCCGGGTGGGGGGACCCCTCCTACAATGAGCAGTTCTTC	CASSSGWGDPSYNEQFF
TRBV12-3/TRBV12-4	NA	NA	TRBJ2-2	TGTGCCAGCAGCCCAGGGCCGGGCGGGGAGCTGTTTTTT	CASSPGPGGELFF
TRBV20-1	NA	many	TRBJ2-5	TGCAGTGCTGGACGACAGCGTGTGGAGACCCAGTACTTC	CSAGRQRVETQYF
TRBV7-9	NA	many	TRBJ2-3	TGTGCCAGCAGCTTAGAGGCTAGAACAGATACGCAGTATTTT	CASSLEARTDTQYF
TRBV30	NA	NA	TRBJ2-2	TGTGCCTGGAGTGTAGGCAGGGCTACGAACACCGGGGAGCTGTTTTTT	CAWSVGRATNTGELFF
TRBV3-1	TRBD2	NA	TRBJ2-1	TGTGCCAGCAGTCATGGAGGGGGACTAGCGAGCAATGAGCAGTTCTTC	CASSHGGGLASNEQFF
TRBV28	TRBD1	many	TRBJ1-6	TGTGCCAGCAGGACTGGACAGGGGGGTCTGGCGTATAATTCACCCCTCCACTTT	CASRTGQGGLAYNSPLHF
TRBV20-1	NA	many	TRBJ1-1	TGCAGTGCTAGCGGTCAGGGGCCCAACACTGAAGCTTTCTTT	CSASGQGPNTEAFF
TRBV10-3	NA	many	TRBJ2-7	TGTGCCATCAGTGCACCGACTGACACCTACGAGCAGTACTTC	CAISAPTDTYEQYF
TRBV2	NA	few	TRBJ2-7	TGTGCCAGCAGTATCGAGGGGGGAAGTTCCCACGAGCAGTACTTC	CASSIEGGSSHEQYF
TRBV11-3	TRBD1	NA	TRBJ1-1	TGTGCCAGCAGCTTGACAGGGATGCACACTGAAGCTTTCTTT	CASSLTGMHTEAFF
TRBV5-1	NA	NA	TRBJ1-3	TGCGCCAGCAGCTTGGGACAGTTCGCCTCTGGAAACACCATATATTTT	CASSLGQFASGNTIYF
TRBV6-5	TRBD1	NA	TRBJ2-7	TGTGCCAGCAGTTACCCCCTGGGGGGACAGGGTCACGAGCAGTACTTC	CASSYPLGGQGHEQYF
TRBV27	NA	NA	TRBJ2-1	TGTGCCAGCAGGGACCGGGATGTTGAGCAGTTCTTC	CASRDRDVEQFF
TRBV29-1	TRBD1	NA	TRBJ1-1	TGCAGCGGCTTCAACCTTCCGGGACAGGGAAACACTGAAGCTCTCTTT	CSGFNLPGQGNTEALF
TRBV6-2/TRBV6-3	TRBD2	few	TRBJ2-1	TGTGCCAGCAGAGACGCCCAATTCTTCGCGGGAGGAAATTACAATGAGCAGTTCTTC	CASRDAQFFAGGNYNEQFF
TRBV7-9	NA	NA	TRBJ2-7	TGTGCCAGCCAACTTGGGGGCCCCTACGAGCAGTACTTC	CASQLGGPYEQYF